These 17 T cell receptor beta chains came from one sample sequenced in a study of cytomegalovirus exposure and HLA in healthy donors. TCRdb's table, derived via immunoSEQ multiplex PCR, lists solely in-frame clones and lacks some. The sample records about 240,000 clones, roughly 86% being singletons. The specimen was PBMCs. Every receptor here comes from a woman in her twenties or thirties in good health and CMV-seropositive.

This chain joins TRBV9 and TRBJ2-3; TRBD2 agrees at 9 bases. The germline gives CDR1 SGDLS, CDR2 YYNGEE. Unmatched junction bases numbered 4, after V lost 6 bases and J lost 2 bases. The CDR3 contains 14 residues. The CDR3 bases are TGTGCCAGCAACCTAGCGGGGATCACAGATACGCAGTATTTT. It encodes CASNLAGITDTQYF.

This clone has a single count. The chain carries TRBV29-1 and TRBJ1-2; D gene unclear. This CDR3 contains 12 residues. The germline V and J ends were trimmed by 7 bases and 4 bases, with 13 bases remaining between them. The germline CDR1 and CDR2 sequences are SQVTM and ANQGSEA. This CDR3 reads CSAGKGSYGYTF. CDR3 DNA sequence: TGCAGCGCGGGCAAAGGGAGCTATGGCTACACCTTC. Complete variable domain (other parts from reference TRBV29-1 and TRBJ1-2): SAVISQKPSRDICQRGTSLTIQCQVDSQVTMMFWYRQQPGQSLTLIATANQGSEATYESGFVIDKFPISRPNLTFSTLTVSNMSPEDSSIYLCSAGKGSYGYTFGSGTRLTVV.

V and J are TRBV7-2 and TRBJ2-5; 7 positions match TRBD1. The J segment lost 4 bases and the V segment lost 1 base, leaving 3 bases of the junction unmatched. Germline assignment: CDR1 SGHTA and CDR2 FQGNSA. This CDR3 spans 14 amino acids. CDR3: CASSLDRGRETQYF. Here the CDR3 DNA reads TGTGCCAGCAGCTTAGACAGGGGAAGAGAGACCCAGTACTTC.

The J gene is TRBJ2-3, the V gene TRBV11-2, with TRBD2 as a possible D gene (7 bases). CDR1 and CDR2 (germline): SGHAT, FQNNGV. Trimming took 5 bases from V and 4 from J, leaving 19 bases between them. CDR3 size: 16 residues. CDR3 coding DNA: TGTGCCAGCAGCGCCAGGGGAGGGGAGTATTCAGATACGCAGTATTTT. The encoded protein is CASSARGGEYSDTQYF.

The V and J genes are TRBV25-1 and TRBJ1-3; D remains unclear. This CDR3 comprises 15 residues. Per the germline V gene, CDR1 is MGHDK and CDR2 is SYGVNS. V was cut by 5 bases and J by 1 base, with 12 bases left in between. CDR3 loop: CASSPRRGSGNTIYF. The DNA for the CDR3 is TGTGCCAGCAGTCCGAGAAGAGGGTCTGGAAACACCATATATTTT.

Only a few counts were recorded for this clone. V is TRBV10-1 and J is TRBJ2-7; no clear D gene. V was trimmed by 3 bases and J by 3 bases, leaving 15 bases between them. Germline V lookup: CDR1 WNHNN, CDR2 SYGVQD (reference sequence). CDR3 size: 15 residues. CDR3 DNA: TGCGCCAGCAGTGATACGGGTGGTATGAACTACGAGCAGTACTTC. Protein: CASSDTGGMNYEQYF.

The rearrangement joins TRBV6-6 to TRBJ2-7; 10 nucleotides agree with TRBD1. The V and J ends lost 4 bases and 2 bases, in that order; junction bases with no gene match: 2. This CDR3 region has 14 residues. CDR1 and CDR2 from the germline V gene are MNHNY and SVGAGI (reference sequence). For the CDR3, the DNA is TGTGCCAGCAGTTTAGGGACAGGGGCCTACGAGCAGTACTTC. Translation: CASSLGTGAYEQYF.

J is TRBJ1-3 and V is TRBV11-3; D uncertain. Germline V gives CDR1 SGHNT, CDR2 YENEEA. V was shortened by 10 bases and J by 2 bases, with 9 bases between the two germline ends. This CDR3 spans 12 amino acids. CDR3 loop: CAILGPGNTIYF. The CDR3 nucleotides are TGTGCCATCTTGGGCCCTGGAAACACCATATATTTT.

This chain uses TRBV19 with TRBJ2-5, with 13 bases fitting TRBD2. Per the germline V gene, CDR1 is LNHDA and CDR2 is SQIVND (reference sequence). The CDR3 has 15 amino acids. V lost 5 bases, J lost 4 bases, and 4 bases stayed unmatched. The CDR3 nucleotides read TGTGCCAGTAGTGGTACTAGCGGGAGGGGAGAGACCCAGTACTTC. The encoded protein is CASSGTSGRGETQYF.

This chain joins TRBV4-2 and TRBJ2-5; D is undetermined. Trimming removed 1 base at V and 3 bases at J, with 9 bases between. The CDR3 extends over 14 amino acids. Germline V lookup: CDR1 LGHNA, CDR2 YNFKEQ. The CDR3 DNA reads as TGTGCCAGCAGCCAAGTCGGTATAGAAGAGACCCAGTACTTC. Residues: CASSQVGIEETQYF.

This clone appeared once. The chain carries TRBV5-1 and TRBJ2-7; 9 nucleotides line up with TRBD2. J lost 7 bases, V lost 2 bases, and 7 bases had no gene match. The CDR3 has 14 amino acids. CDR1 SGHRS and CDR2 YFSETQ come from the germline V gene. CDR3 sequence (DNA): TGCGCCAGCAGCTTTGGGACTAGCTTGGGGGAGCAGTACTTC. As protein: CASSFGTSLGEQYF. Variable domain in full (rest from reference TRBV5-1 and TRBJ2-7): KAGVTQTPRYLIKTRGQQVTLSCSPISGHRSVSWYQQTPGQGLQFLFEYFSETQRNKGNFPGRFSGRQFSNSRSEMNVSTLELGDSALYLCASSFGTSLGEQYFGPGTRLTVT.

V is TRBV7-9 and J is TRBJ1-1; no clear D. This CDR3 is built from 15 residues. CDR1 and CDR2 from the germline V gene are SEHNR and FQNEAQ (reference sequence). With 3 bases removed from V and 0 bases from J, the gap between germline ends came to 11 bases. Written as DNA, the CDR3 is TGTGCCAGCAGCTTCGTCACGGTCATGAACACTGAAGCTTTCTTT. Protein product: CASSFVTVMNTEAFF.

The rearrangement joins TRBV6-5 to TRBJ1-1; D is ambiguous. Trimming left V 2 bases short and J 6 bases short, with 4 bases between. The CDR3 consists of 11 residues. Looked up from germline, CDR1 is MNHEY and CDR2 is SVGAGI. The CDR3 here is CASSYGPEAFF. CDR3 DNA: TGTGCCAGCAGTTACGGGCCTGAAGCTTTCTTT.

The chain combines TRBV2 with TRBJ2-7, with 9 bases lining up with TRBD1. Germline CDR1 reads SNHLY; CDR2 reads FYNNEI. This CDR3 is 14 amino acids long. Losses at the gene ends were 4 bases for V and 5 bases for J; bases not matched to a gene: 6. The DNA of the CDR3 is TGTGCCAGCAGTGTTCCGGGACAGGGTAACGAGCAGTACTTC. Amino acids: CASSVPGQGNEQYF.

J is TRBJ2-7 and V is TRBV28; 8 nucleotides align to TRBD1. CDR1 and CDR2 (germline): MDHEN, SYDVKM. The CDR3 length is 12 residues. With V trimmed by 10 bases and J by 3 bases, 5 bases remained unmatched. The CDR3: CATSDRVYEQYF. CDR3 DNA sequence: TGTGCCACCTCGGACAGGGTCTACGAGCAGTACTTC.

CDR3: CASSFRGYYGYTF. The CDR3 DNA reads TGTGCCAGCAGCTTTCGGGGATACTATGGCTACACCTTC. The chain couples TRBV11-1 to TRBJ1-2; D call uncertain. Germline V lookup: CDR1 SGHAT, CDR2 FQDESV (reference sequence). The CDR3 sequence is 13 residues long. Trimming cost V 3 bases and J 3 bases, with 8 bases left between them. The whole variable domain, filled in from reference TRBV11-1 and TRBJ1-2, reads EAEVAQSPRYKITEKSQAVAFWCDPISGHATLYWYRQILGQGPELLVQFQDESVVDDSQLPKDRFSAERLKGVDSTLKIQPAELGDSAMYLCASSFRGYYGYTFGSGTRLTVV.

The chain joins TRBV30 to TRBJ2-7, with D uncertain. In germline, CDR1 is GTSNPN, CDR2 SVGIG (reference sequence). Trimming took off 0 bases at V and 5 bases at J, with 8 bases between the two ends. The CDR3 sequence is 12 residues long. CDR3 region: CAWSVTAHEQYF. The CDR3, as DNA: TGTGCCTGGAGTGTAACAGCACACGAGCAGTACTTC. The full variable domain, completed using reference TRBV30 and TRBJ2-7, is SQTIHQWPATLVQPVGSPLSLECTVEGTSNPNLYWYRQAAGRGLQLLFYSVGIGQISSEVPQNLSASRPQDRQFILSSKKLLLSDSGFYLCAWSVTAHEQYFGPGTRLTVT.